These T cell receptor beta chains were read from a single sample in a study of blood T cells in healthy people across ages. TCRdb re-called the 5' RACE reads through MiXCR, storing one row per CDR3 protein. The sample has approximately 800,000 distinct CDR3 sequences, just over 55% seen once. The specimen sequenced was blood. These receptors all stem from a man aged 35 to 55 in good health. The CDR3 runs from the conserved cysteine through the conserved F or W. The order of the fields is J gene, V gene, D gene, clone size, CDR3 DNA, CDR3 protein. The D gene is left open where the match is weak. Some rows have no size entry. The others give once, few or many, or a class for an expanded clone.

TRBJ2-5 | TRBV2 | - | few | TGTGCCAGCAGGACAGGTTACCAAGAGACCCAGTACTTC | CASRTGYQETQYF
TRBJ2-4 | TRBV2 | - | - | TGTGCCAGCAGTGTCCTCGGGGAGCAGTACTTC | CASSVLGEQYF
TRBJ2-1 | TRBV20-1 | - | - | TGCAGTGCTAGTTTCCTAACCTTAGACTACAATGAGCAGTTCTTC | CSASFLTLDYNEQFF
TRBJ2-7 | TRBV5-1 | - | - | TGCGCCAGCAGCTTGTATCCAACCTCCAGCTCCTACGAGCAGTACTTC | CASSLYPTSSSYEQYF
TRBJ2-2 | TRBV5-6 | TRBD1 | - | TGTGCCAGCAGGCGGTGGGACAGAAGTGCCATAGGGACCGGGGAGCTGTTTTTT | CASRRWDRSAIGTGELFF
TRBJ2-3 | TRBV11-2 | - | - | TGTGCCAGCAGCTTAGTTTTCGCCAGAGCTAGCACAGATACGCAGTATTTT | CASSLVFARASTDTQYF
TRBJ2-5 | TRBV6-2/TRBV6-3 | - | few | TGTGCCAGCAGCCCCGCCGGGAAAGAGACCCAGTACTTC | CASSPAGKETQYF
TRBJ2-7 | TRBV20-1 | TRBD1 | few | TGCAGTGCTAGACCGGGACAGGGGCTCCGGGAGCAGTACTTC | CSARPGQGLREQYF
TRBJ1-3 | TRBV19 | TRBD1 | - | TGTGCCAGTAGCCGGACAGGGGGCAGCTCTGGAAACACCATATATTTT | CASSRTGGSSGNTIYF
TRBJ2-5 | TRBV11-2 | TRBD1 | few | TGTGCCAGCAGCCCTCGACAGGGGGCCTCTGAGCAGTACTTC | CASSPRQGASEQYF
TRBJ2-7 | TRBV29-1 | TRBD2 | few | TGCAGCGTTGAACTAACAGGACTAGCGGGTCGGTACAATGAGCAGTACTTC | CSVELTGLAGRYNEQYF
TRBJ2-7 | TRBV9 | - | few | TGTGCCAGCAGCCCAAATGGGCGGACCTCTTACGAGCAGTACTTC | CASSPNGRTSYEQYF